The 12 T cell receptor beta chains below all came from one sample that was sequenced in a study of post-analysis software for immune sequencing data. Study findings and constraints: There were four or five TRBV segments more frequent in patients than controls, and TRBV5-6, TRBV5-1 and TRBV20-1 were among them.

Antigens for these TCRs are unknown. Included in the TCR beta cDNA libraries were unique molecular identifiers. TCRdb reanalysed the PCR reads using MiXCR and keeps one entry per CDR3 protein. The sample has about 500,000 distinct CDR3 sequences, less than 45% seen once. Sequencing was performed on blood. The receptors derive from a girl aged 10 to 17 with multiple sclerosis.

This chain uses TRBV9 with TRBJ2-1; 10 positions agree with TRBD2. This CDR3 is 14 amino acids long. J lost 8 bases, V lost 4 bases, and 6 bases had no gene match. Looked up from germline, CDR1 is SGDLS and CDR2 is YYNGEE. The CDR3 is CASSPGLAYDEQFF. The CDR3 nucleotides read TGTGCCAGCAGCCCGGGACTAGCGTACGATGAGCAGTTCTTC.

The chain joins TRBV6-2 or TRBV6-3 to TRBJ2-1; D gene unclear. The ends were cut back, 2 bases at V and 2 bases at J, with 4 bases in the middle. The germline gives CDR1 MNHEY, CDR2 SVGEGT. There are 13 residues in the CDR3. The CDR3 DNA is TGTGCCAGCAGTTACGCTACCTACAATGAGCAGTTCTTC. Its translation: CASSYATYNEQFF.

This chain uses TRBV5-5 with TRBJ2-7; D remains ambiguous. Between the trimmed V and J ends, which lost 4 bases and 3 bases, there was a span of 14 bases. Germline CDR1 SGHKS, CDR2 YYEKEE (reference sequence). The CDR3 contains 14 residues. The CDR3 sequence is CASSSPGLRYEQYF. CDR3 in DNA: TGTGCCAGCAGCAGCCCCGGGCTCCGCTACGAGCAGTACTTC. Variable domain in full (rest from reference TRBV5-5 and TRBJ2-7): DAGVTQSPTHLIKTRGQQVTLRCSPISGHKSVSWYQQVLGQGPQFIFQYYEKEERGRGNFPDRFSARQFPNYSSELNVNALLLGDSALYLCASSSPGLRYEQYFGPGTRLTVT.

A word on this clonotype: A much bigger clone sits one base away, suggesting this may be a read error. This chain joins TRBV4-1 and TRBJ1-1, with D hard to call. This CDR3 region has 11 residues. Germline V gene data show CDR1 as MGHRA and CDR2 as YSYEKL. The V end was cut by 7 bases, the J end by 6 bases, with 9 bases between. CDR3 loop: CASNNGAEAFF. In DNA, the CDR3 is TGCGCCAGCAACAACGGCGCTGAAGCTTTCTTT.

With regard to this clonotype: An end of the junction differs from the germline gene, which may be a read error. The V call is TRBV27, the J call TRBJ2-7; 13 bases are a match to TRBD2. The CDR3 has 14 residues. The germline gives CDR1 MNHEY, CDR2 SMNVEV (reference sequence). CDR3 region: CTSSILAGGYEQYF. The CDR3 DNA sequence: TGTACCAGCAGTATACTAGCGGGAGGGTACGAGCAGTACTTC.

The gene calls are TRBV20-1 and TRBJ2-7, with TRBD2 as a possible D gene (6 bases). The CDR3 runs 15 residues. The V end was cut by 0 bases, the J end by 5 bases, with 17 bases between. Germline V CDR1 and CDR2: DFQATT, SNEGSKA (reference sequence). The CDR3: CSARDPSVSGHEQYF. CDR3 DNA: TGCAGTGCTAGAGACCCTAGTGTGAGCGGGCACGAGCAGTACTTC.

The J gene is TRBJ2-1, the V gene TRBV6-1; perhaps TRBD1 as D (5 bases). The CDR3 has 14 residues. V lost 4 bases and J lost 8, with 15 bases in between. Germline CDR1 MNHNS, CDR2 SASEGT. CDR3 nucleotide sequence: TGTGCCAGCAGTGTGGGGCAAGGCGGCCATGAGCAGTTCTTC. Its translation is CASSVGQGGHEQFF.

The V and J genes are TRBV7-6 and TRBJ2-5; 9 nucleotides align to TRBD1. This CDR3 is built from 15 residues. Germline V CDR1 and CDR2: SGHVS, FNYEAQ. The V gene end was trimmed by 5 bases and the J gene end by 5 bases; junction bases not matched to a gene: 9. DNA of the CDR3: TGTGCCAGCAGCCCTGAGGGGGACAGGGCTGAGACCCAGTACTTC. This sequence encodes CASSPEGDRAETQYF.

This rearrangement joins TRBV7-8 to TRBJ2-4; D is uncertain. From germline, CDR1 is SGHVS and CDR2 FQNEAQ. V shed 4 bases and J shed 7 bases, with 17 bases lying between them. The CDR3 runs to 15 residues. The CDR3 nucleotides are TGTGCCAGCAGCTCCCACCGGGTGCTGGGGAACATTCAGTACTTC. Translating gives CASSSHRVLGNIQYF.

The rearrangement links TRBV4-1 to TRBJ2-5, with 9 bases fitting TRBD1. The closer fit of TRBJ2-7 to the DNA end suggests the J call may be wrong. The CDR3 is 15 residues long. Germline-derived CDR1 and CDR2 are MGHRA and YSYEKL. DNA for the CDR3: TGCGCCAGCAGCCCGGCCGGGACAGGGTTGGACGAGCAGTACTTC. This encodes CASSPAGTGLDEQYF.

The chain recombines TRBV3-1 with TRBJ2-3, with D unresolved. The V end lost 3 bases, the J end lost 6 bases, and 7 bases lay between the germline ends. Germline loops: CDR1 LGHDT, CDR2 YNNKEL (reference sequence). The CDR3 runs to 12 residues. The CDR3 spells CASSHSSDTQYF. CDR3 in DNA: TGTGCCAGCAGCCATTCGTCGGATACGCAGTATTTT.

The rearrangement links TRBV21-1 to TRBJ2-7; the D call of TRBD1 is as the table states it, not checked on the DNA. TRBV21-1 is a listed pseudogene. The CDR3 totals 16 residues. The CDR3 spells CASSGQGGTEGYEQYF. For the CDR3, the DNA is TGTGCCAGCAGCGGACAGGGGGGAACGGAAGGCTACGAGCAGTACTTC.